This T cell receptor (beta chain) is drawn from a study of T cell responses to AZD1222 COVID-19 vaccine. Trimming stripped 7 bases from V and 1 base from J, with 7 bases between. The CDR3 consists of 12 residues. Looked up from germline, CDR1 is SNHLY and CDR2 is FYNNEI. Here immunoSEQ multiplex PCR was the method, and the copy in TCRdb shows in-frame clones only, minus some. The data contain more than 80,000 clones, just over 90% of them seen just once; the ten biggest clones take up 20% to 25%. The gene calls are TRBV2 and TRBJ2-5; D is unclear. The input for sequencing was peripheral blood, taken on day 0 of AZD1222 vaccination. The clonotype was recovered from an adult in good health. As DNA, the CDR3 is TGTGCCAGCATGCAAGTCCAAGAGACCCAGTACTTC. Translation gives CASMQVQETQYF.